The clone carrying this TCR beta chain was found a few times. Antigen: not known. In germline, CDR1 is SGHRS, CDR2 YFSETQ. With 3 bases clipped from V and 4 bases from J, the junction kept 6 bases outside the gene matches. The CDR3 is 15 amino acids. The sample comes from a study of read filtering for tumor transcriptome and immune sequencing. Whole-study results and caveats: About four fifths of IR-seq clonotypes had one read, totaling roughly 3.5% of reads; RNA-seq: around 70% and 40%.

The library was built from 400 to 500 ng RNA with molecular barcoded adaptors for alpha/delta and beta/gamma chains. TCRdb fed the reads into MiXCR, producing one record per CDR3 protein. The sample lists tens of thousands of distinct CDR3 sequences, 20% to 25% occurring once. The rearrangement links TRBV5-1 to TRBJ1-1; 10 bases are shared with TRBD1. Sequences were obtained from a population of CD138-negative cells sorted from bone marrow. The TCR comes from a donor aged 40 or over with multiple myeloma. The CDR3 bases are TGCGCCAGCAGCTCGGGACAGGGGTTCGTCACTGAAGCTTTCTTT. Its protein product is CASSSGQGFVTEAFF.